This T cell receptor beta chain was captured by sequencing in a study of T cells in women clearing cervical HPV infection. Overall study: Blood came at first lesion visit for cases, post-clearance for controls.

HPV was found by MY09/MY11 PCR and dot-blot genotyping. This table comes from immunoSEQ multiplex PCR, and its TCRdb copy is limited to in-frame clones, with some not included. Seen in this sample are tens of thousands of clones; the ten most common clones hold 6% to 7%. As concerns this clone: What it recognizes is unknown. Germline is not matched at one junction end, which may reflect a read error. From the germline J gene comes the end of the CDR3, since the read stops 3 residues before it. Other DNA sequences of this sample code for an identical CDR3.

Study-level points and caveats: T-cell numbers per sample were unknown and may explain richness differences. TRBV6-7 relative abundance averaged roughly 0.1% in cases and 0.15% to 0.2% in controls.

The CDR3 extends over 13 amino acids. Germline-derived CDR1 and CDR2 are SEHNR and FQNEAQ (reference sequence). This sequence was found in a woman between 18 and 75 years old with a cervical HPV16 infection that either progressed to CIN3+ or cleared (not recorded which). Material for sequencing was blood buffy coat. The chain couples TRBV7-9 to TRBJ1-3, with D unresolved. The CDR3 DNA, read in part, is TGTGCCAGCAGCCCGAATGGCGGAAACACA. Protein: CASSPNGGNT. The whole CDR3 sequence reads CASSPNGGNTIYF.